The subject of this entry is one TCR beta chain. Its cognate antigen is unknown. CDR3 length equals 15 residues. The germline CDR1 and CDR2 sequences are SGHRS and YFSETQ. Trimming removed 4 bases from V and 9 bases from J, with 21 bases in between. The entry originates in a study of PD-L1 blockade in urothelial cancer. Overall study: After treatment start, blood was analyzed at 3 weeks (second dose) and at 6 weeks. The study, taken as a whole, reports: Durable benefit accompanied greater 3-week expansion of tumor-associated blood clones. Improved survival was predicted by pretreatment blood TCR clonality below the median.

Here immunoSEQ multiplex PCR was the method, and the copy in TCRdb shows in-frame clones only, minus some. The sample consists of 90,000 to 100,000 clones, around 90% of them appearing once. Indicated time point: pretreatment peripheral blood. Urothelial carcinoma, locally advanced or metastatic, affected the patients. The chain employs TRBV5-1 and TRBJ2-3; TRBD2 is a possible D gene (6 bases). Sequenced here: PBMCs, sampled around atezolizumab (anti-PD-L1) treatment. The TCR comes from a man aged 55 to 70 with urothelial cancer. CDR3 amino acids: CASSAGTGGQGTQYF. In nucleotides, the CDR3 is TGCGCCAGCAGCGCGGGAACAGGAGGCCAAGGGACGCAGTATTTT.